These 21 T cell receptor beta chains came from one sample sequenced in a study of blood T cell repertoires in COVID-19 (TCRdb year 2020). The library was generated by the immunoSEQ multiplex PCR assay. Not all clones reach the TCRdb copy of this immuneACCESS table, which keeps in-frame sequences only. Checked studies attribute under half of the gap to unresolved V genes and leave the rest unexplained. Here the sample has roughly 700,000 clones; about 90% occur a single time. The ten top clones hold roughly 0.25% of the sample. Sample: peripheral blood. All receptors come from a woman between 18 and 29 years old with acute or convalescent COVID-19.

The chain has TRBV18 and TRBJ1-6; D is perhaps TRBD1 (5 bases). The CDR3 contains 14 residues. V lost 5 bases and J lost 9, with 14 bases in between. Germline CDR1 and CDR2: KGHSH and LQKENI. CDR3 sequence: CASSGGGWRSPLHF. The CDR3 DNA is TGTGCCAGCTCAGGTGGGGGGTGGCGTTCACCCCTCCACTTT.

The V gene is TRBV2, the J gene TRBJ1-2, with D possibly TRBD1 on 5 matching bases. Per the germline V gene, CDR1 is SNHLY and CDR2 is FYNNEI. The CDR3 has 16 residues. V was cut by 6 bases and J by 3 bases, with 20 bases left in between. CDR3: CASSADSRSYHYGYTF. As DNA, the CDR3 is TGTGCCAGCAGCGCCGACAGCCGATCCTACCACTATGGCTACACCTTC.

A note on this clone: This sample also contains other DNA sequences that code for the same CDR3. The rearrangement joins TRBV30 to TRBJ2-7, with TRBD1 identical over 9 bases. From germline, CDR1 is GTSNPN and CDR2 SVGIG (reference sequence). CDR3 size: 14 residues. With V trimmed by 3 bases and J by 1 base, 4 bases remained unmatched. CDR3 bases: TGTGCCTGGAGCGCCGACAGGGGGTCCTACGAGCAGTACTTC. Translating it yields CAWSADRGSYEQYF. The full variable domain, with the rest looked up from reference TRBV30 and TRBJ2-7, is SQTIHQWPATLVQPVGSPLSLECTVEGTSNPNLYWYRQAAGRGLQLLFYSVGIGQISSEVPQNLSASRPQDRQFILSSKKLLLSDSGFYLCAWSADRGSYEQYFGPGTRLTVT.

The chain combines TRBV7-2 with TRBJ2-1; D might be TRBD2 (5 bases). The germline gives CDR1 SGHTA, CDR2 FQGNSA. CDR3 size: 13 residues. V lost 7 bases to trimming and J lost 7 bases, with 14 bases between them. CDR3 DNA: TGTGCCAGCACCCTCAGCGGACCTAATGAGCAGTTCTTC. Protein product: CASTLSGPNEQFF.

V usage is TRBV5-1 and J usage is TRBJ1-2; 7 bases align to TRBD1. This CDR3 is built from 14 residues. Germline values: CDR1 SGHRS, CDR2 YFSETQ. V shed 0 bases, J shed 8 bases, and the junction held 7 bases outside the gene matches. CDR3 nucleotide sequence: TGCGCCAGCAGCTTGGATGTAAGGGGGCACGGCTACACCTTC. It translates to CASSLDVRGHGYTF.

CDR3 coding DNA: TGTGCCAGCAGCTTGGGGGACAGGGTCTCCGGGGACCCGCGTGGCTACACCTTC. This sequence encodes CASSLGDRVSGDPRGYTF. The V and J genes are TRBV7-9 and TRBJ1-2; 9 bases align to TRBD1. Per germline, CDR1 SEHNR and CDR2 FQNEAQ (reference sequence). This CDR3 has 18 residues. Losses at the gene ends were 3 bases for V and 7 bases for J; bases not matched to a gene: 18.

The V call is TRBV30, the J call TRBJ1-3, with TRBD1 identical over 10 bases. The germline gives CDR1 GTSNPN, CDR2 SVGIG (reference sequence). The V segment lost 7 bases and the J segment 5 bases; nucleotides outside the gene matches: 8. This CDR3 has 14 amino acids. CDR3 region: CAYRDRGGRNTIYF. The CDR3 DNA reads TGTGCCTACCGGGACAGGGGTGGGCGAAACACCATATATTTT.

The rearrangement links TRBV6-1 to TRBJ1-2; TRBD1 matches at 8 bases. V lost 2 bases and J lost 8; bases outside the gene matches: 4. The CDR3 is made up of 13 amino acids. Germline V gene sequence: CDR1 MNHNS, CDR2 SASEGT. The CDR3 protein is CASSEQGAWGYTF. The DNA for the CDR3 is TGTGCCAGCAGTGAACAGGGGGCCTGGGGCTACACCTTC.

V is TRBV6-2 or TRBV6-3 and J is TRBJ1-5, with a tentative D call TRBD1 (6 bases). CDR1 MNHEY and CDR2 SVGEGT come from the germline V gene. The CDR3 runs to 16 residues. With 4 bases removed from V and 4 bases from J, the gap between germline ends came to 17 bases. DNA of the CDR3: TGTGCCAGCAGTTCTTTTCTCCAGGGGATAAATCAGCCCCAGCATTTT. Amino acids: CASSSFLQGINQPQHF.

This clone was recorded once. V and J are TRBV21-1 and TRBJ2-2; the table gives TRBD1 as D, unverified against the DNA. TRBV21-1 is reported as a pseudogene. This CDR3 contains 19 residues. For the CDR3, the DNA is TGTGCCAGCAGCACCGAAAAAACGGACAGGGGAATACGGACCGGGGAGCTGTTTTTT. Protein: CASSTEKTDRGIRTGELFF.

The gene calls are TRBV5-5 and TRBJ1-4; tentatively, D is TRBD1 (5 bases). In germline, CDR1 is SGHKS, CDR2 YYEKEE (reference sequence). This CDR3 contains 16 residues. With 0 bases removed from V and 4 bases from J, the gap between germline ends came to 13 bases. The CDR3 loop is CASSLVPGGNNEKLFF. The CDR3 nucleotides read TGTGCCAGCAGCTTGGTCCCCGGGGGGAATAATGAAAAACTGTTTTTT.

The chain carries TRBV19 and TRBJ1-5; 8 bases map to TRBD1. CDR1 is LNHDA, CDR2 SQIVND, per germline (reference sequence). After removal of 7 bases from V and 1 base from J, the junction contained 6 bases not matched to a gene. This CDR3 region has 15 residues. The CDR3 spells CASMDRARSNQPQHF. The DNA of the CDR3 is TGTGCCAGTATGGACAGGGCGAGGAGCAATCAGCCCCAGCATTTT.

This clone occurred once. This sequence joins TRBV5-6 and TRBJ1-3; a possible D gene is TRBD1 (6 bases). V lost 1 base and J 0 bases, leaving 11 bases between the germline ends. Germline values: CDR1 SGHDT, CDR2 YYEEEE. The CDR3 spans 16 residues. CDR3 bases: TGTGCCAGCAGCTTGTTTCAGGGGAGCTCTGGAAACACCATATATTTT. This sequence encodes CASSLFQGSSGNTIYF.

The V call is TRBV27, the J call TRBJ2-7; 7 bases fit TRBD1. This CDR3 spans 13 amino acids. Germline V gene data show CDR1 as MNHEY and CDR2 as SMNVEV (reference sequence). V dropped 3 bases and J dropped 3; count of bases not matched to a gene: 2. The CDR3 spells CASSLGQYYEQYF. The CDR3, as DNA: TGTGCCAGCAGTTTGGGACAGTACTACGAGCAGTACTTC.

A few counts support this clone. The V call is TRBV30, the J call TRBJ2-7, with 10 bases matching TRBD1. J lost 3 bases, V lost 2 bases, and 7 bases had no gene match. This CDR3 spans 15 amino acids. The germline V gene encodes CDR1 GTSNPN and CDR2 SVGIG (reference sequence). In DNA, the CDR3 is TGTGCCTGGAGTTTCGGGACAGGGGCGCGCTACGAGCAGTACTTC. Residues: CAWSFGTGARYEQYF. Full variable domain (rest looked up from reference TRBV30 and TRBJ2-7): SQTIHQWPATLVQPVGSPLSLECTVEGTSNPNLYWYRQAAGRGLQLLFYSVGIGQISSEVPQNLSASRPQDRQFILSSKKLLLSDSGFYLCAWSFGTGARYEQYFGPGTRLTVT.

The chain combines TRBV28 with TRBJ2-3, with 9 bases matching TRBD1. This CDR3 is built from 15 residues. The V segment lost 6 bases and the J segment 3 bases; nucleotides outside the gene matches: 7. Germline V lookup: CDR1 MDHEN, CDR2 SYDVKM. CDR3 coding DNA: TGTGCCAGCAGCTACCGGGACAGGGAGACAGATACGCAGTATTTT. Translated: CASSYRDRETDTQYF. The full variable domain, completed using reference TRBV28 and TRBJ2-3, is DVKVTQSSRYLVKRTGEKVFLECVQDMDHENMFWYRQDPGLGLRLIYFSYDVKMKEKGDIPEGYSVSREKKERFSLILESASTNQTSMYLCASSYRDRETDTQYFGPGTRLTVL.

The genes are TRBV9 and TRBJ2-1, with TRBD1 matching 12 bases. This CDR3 spans 17 amino acids. The germline V gene has CDR1 SGDLS and CDR2 YYNGEE. J lost 7 bases, V lost 0 bases, and 8 bases had no gene match. CDR3 bases: TGTGCCAGCAGCGTAGAGGTACCGGGACAGGGGGCAAATGAGCAGTTCTTC. Translating gives CASSVEVPGQGANEQFF. The variable domain in full, completed from reference TRBV9 and TRBJ2-1, reads DSGVTQTPKHLITATGQRVTLRCSPRSGDLSVYWYQQSLDQGLQFLIQYYNGEERAKGNILERFSAQQFPDLHSELNLSSLELGDSALYFCASSVEVPGQGANEQFFGPGTRLTVL.

The chain is built from TRBV5-6 and TRBJ1-3; D is undetermined. Germline CDR1 is SGHDT and CDR2 is YYEEEE. Trimming stripped 6 bases from V and 1 base from J, with 8 bases between. CDR3 length equals 13 residues. Here the CDR3 reads CASTLGSGNTIYF. CDR3 bases: TGTGCCAGCACGCTCGGGTCTGGAAACACCATATATTTT.

The chain couples TRBV14 to TRBJ1-1; tentatively, D is TRBD1 (5 bases). Germline V lookup: CDR1 SGHDN, CDR2 FVKESK. CDR3 length: 11 amino acids. V was shortened by 3 bases and J by 8 bases, with 7 bases between the two germline ends. The CDR3 DNA reads as TGTGCCAGCAGCCAGCGGGGGGAAGCTTTCTTT. Protein: CASSQRGEAFF. Full variable domain (outside the CDR3, taken from reference TRBV14 and TRBJ1-1): EAGVTQFPSHSVIEKGQTVTLRCDPISGHDNLYWYRRVMGKEIKFLLHFVKESKQDESGMPNNRFLAERTGGTYSTLKVQPAELEDSGVYFCASSQRGEAFFGQGTRLTVV.

The CDR3 loop reads CASSPLDSRYYGYTF. CDR3 nucleotides: TGTGCCAGCAGTCCCCTGGACAGCCGTTACTATGGCTACACCTTC. V gene TRBV27 combines with J gene TRBJ1-2, with D tentatively TRBD1 (6 bases). Germline V gene sequence: CDR1 MNHEY, CDR2 SMNVEV (reference sequence). Trimming cost V 5 bases and J 3 bases, with 16 bases left between them. The CDR3 totals 15 residues.

The J gene is TRBJ2-1, the V gene TRBV14; 8 positions agree with TRBD2. The J segment lost 1 base and the V segment lost 1 base, leaving 6 bases of the junction unmatched. Germline CDR1 reads SGHDN; CDR2 reads FVKESK. The CDR3 loop spans 17 amino acids. CDR3 sequence: CASSQVGTRQSYNEQFF. In nucleotides, the CDR3 is TGTGCCAGCAGCCAAGTCGGGACTAGACAATCCTACAATGAGCAGTTCTTC.